This T cell receptor beta chain was identified in a study of CD4 and CD8 cells across lung adenocarcinoma regions. CDR3 size: 15 residues. CDR1 and CDR2 (germline): SGHRS, YFSETQ. The V end was cut by 1 base, the J end by 5 bases, with 14 bases between. TCRdb fed the PCR reads into MiXCR, producing one record per CDR3 protein. Of under 15,000 distinct CDR3 sequences in the sample, 53% are singletons; the top ten hold 25% to 35%. Localized lung adenocarcinoma, a non-small cell lung cancer, affected the donors. This chain uses TRBV5-1 with TRBJ2-3; tentative D call: TRBD1 (5 bases). Input material: CD8+ T cells from the center of a lung tumor. The TCR was taken from a female donor with lung adenocarcinoma. The CD4 and CD8 labels of this study may be unreliable. DNA of the CDR3: TGCGCCAGCAGCTTGTTGGCCAGGGATGTAGATACGCAGTATTTT. It specifies CASSLLARDVDTQYF.